This T cell receptor (beta chain) is drawn from a study of T cell responses to AZD1222 COVID-19 vaccine. Study-level background: Pooling covered second doses at about 4 or about 12 weeks. Regarding the study as a whole: Repertoires were collected only later (after the peak T cell response had occurred). Donors were chiefly white British, with a greater number of females, and clonal diversity was perhaps underestimated. Among those given AZD1222, only six were seropositive at baseline.

The V gene's germline CDR1 is SGHVS and CDR2 FNYEAQ. CDR3 length equals 17 residues. Trimming took 5 bases from V and 8 from J, leaving 25 bases between them. Comments on this clone: What it recognizes is unknown.

The assay was immunoSEQ multiplex PCR, and TCRdb's table has in-frame clones only and misses some. The repertoire consists of 100,000 to 150,000 clones, with 70% to 90% occurring once and the leading ten covering approximately 20%. This chain connects TRBV7-6 to TRBJ2-1; D call uncertain. The specimen was peripheral blood, collected on day 0 of AZD1222 vaccination. This clonotype originated in an adult in good health. The CDR3 DNA reads TGTGCCAGCAGCCCGCAGCAGTCCTTGGCTTTTAGCCATGAGCAGTTCTTC. The encoded protein is CASSPQQSLAFSHEQFF.